The T cell receptor beta chain described here comes from a study of blood T cells in healthy people across ages (dated by TCRdb to between 2015 and 2017). As for the study more broadly: Template switching captured roughly one uniquely barcoded TCR beta cDNA molecule per two T cells in model experiments. Using the same blood draw, the study looked at two additional independent replicas of 1 million unique cDNA reads for two donors, one aged 18 to 30 and the other aged 80 or older. Using deep sequencing normalized with unique cDNA molecular identifiers, the study measured how TCR beta repertoire diversity changes with age. Four age groups were formed from the donors: young (average 16 years), middle-aged (approximately 42), aged (about 62) and long-lived (approximately 80). The study at large found these results: Estimates of total diversity based on one million sequenced T cells were regarded as lower bounds and as underestimates. Compared with the aged group, more naive CD4+ T cells, fewer expanded clones and increased TCR diversity were shown by the long-lived group, suggesting age selection. As age increased, observed TCR beta diversity per million T cells dropped in a roughly linear way, and a significant reduction was already evident by age roughly 40. A strong correlation was found between observed TCR beta diversity and the percentage of naive T cells measured by flow cytometry. The CMV infection status of donors was not known, potentially confounding age-related changes in expanded clonotypes. Conclusive comparison of naive and antigen-experienced compartments was prevented by the profiling of bulk unsorted PBMCs.

Library method: 5' RACE. This sample was sequenced with an Illumina HiSeq 2500. A second PCR of about 6 to 12 cycles was run with a J-beta primer mix and a sample-barcoded 5' primer. A template-switch 5' adaptor carrying 12 random nucleotides introduced a unique molecular identifier onto each TCR beta cDNA molecule. At least 2.5 million CDR3-containing paired-end reads were obtained from each sample. First-strand cDNA synthesis was performed from all RNA using the Mint cDNA synthesis kit, with priming by a TRBC-specific oligonucleotide. Following uracil-DNA glycosylase treatment, a first 18-cycle PCR with universal primers M1SS and BC2_uni_R was performed on all cDNA. The original methods were these. For normalization, 1 million high-quality reads, each with a distinct molecular identifier, were randomly selected from each sample. Instead of being binned into consensus sequences, reads that shared molecular identifiers were thrown out. MiTCR, run with a Q25 quality threshold and the strictest error-elimination algorithm, handled CDR3 identification, clonotype clustering and error correction. A nonparametric unseen species model with Euler transformation was used to estimate a lower bound on total TCR beta diversity. In-frame beta chains were kept once TCRdb had trimmed the public reads at Q25 with fastp and called clones with MiXCR. Every CDR3 protein is listed once, alongside the most common genes and DNA of its rows. The V and J calls and clone size are TCRdb's, not the authors'. The table for this sample lists more than 650,000 distinct CDR3 sequences; roughly 26% of them were counted only once. The ten largest clones add up to roughly 3.1% of the sample.

Donors were about 36 systemically healthy Caucasian individuals from Russia aged 6 to 90 years. About 9.8 milliliters of peripheral blood were drawn from each donor into EDTA-treated Vacutainer tubes. Ficoll-Paque density-gradient centrifugation was used to isolate PBMCs, with at least 7 million per sample. Total RNA was extracted from PBMCs with Trizol reagent, with at least 6 micrograms obtained per sample. The percentages of naive CD45RAhigh/CD27high T cells were determined by flow cytometry on a PBMC aliquot from every donor. With regard to this clonotype: Its specific antigen is unknown. The junction and the germline gene differ at one end; a read error may be behind it.

From a lookup of the germline V gene, CDR1 and CDR2 are MGHDK and SYGVNS. From its cysteine to its phenylalanine, the CDR3 spans 16 amino acids. Only the CDR3 DNA stays, 48 bases, in frame from base 1. Separately, the same data were catalogued under a study of T cells of mothers and their children. In that second paper, the authors write: Nine systemically healthy Caucasian individuals, comprising three mothers and their six children, were included as donors. cDNA synthesis consumed the entire amount of extracted RNA, loaded at approximately 1.4 ug RNA in each 15 ul reaction. Sample barcodes and 2-4 random nucleotides were added via the M1S primer in the second PCR. Over 8 million TCR beta CDR3 reads came from each mother, compared with approximately 2.8 million reads from each child. In both related and unrelated pairs, thymic selection shapes the output of TCR recombination in a similar way, with inherited differences having only a minor effect. Normalized repertoire overlap in related mother-child pairs was always slightly higher than in unrelated mother-child pairs, but the difference was never significant. Persistent microchimeric T cell clones were not detected, at a sensitivity of roughly 100 clones per million clonotypes. In the study, deep NGS was used to compare the TCR beta repertoires of mothers and children, and features distinguishing related mother-child pairs from unrelated individuals were sought. Mothers averaged roughly 40 +/- 4 years of age and children averaged about 10 +/- 4 years. Libraries were sequenced on Illumina HiSeq 2000 with 100+100 nt paired-end reads after adapter ligation with NEBNext reagents. To prevent cross-contamination, the mother and child libraries were prepared a month apart and were sequenced in separate runs. For each donor, between roughly 450,000 and 2,100,000 distinct TCR beta clonotypes were identified. Naive TCR beta clonotypes were estimated from low-frequency clonotypes matched to each donor's FACS-determined naive share, without sorting.

The sequenced material came from blood. Recombination connected TRBV25-1 to TRBJ2-6; the D gene cannot be resolved beyond TRBD1 or TRBD2, each matching 5 bases. The TCR was taken from a boy between 10 and 17 years old in good health. The CDR3: CASSAGRSSGASVLTF. The nucleotides read TGTGCCAGCAGTGCGGGGCGCTCCTCTGGGGCCAGCGTCCTGACTTTC. The reference TRBV25-1 and TRBJ2-6 proteins fill in what lies around the CDR3, so the full variable domain reads EADIYQTPRYLVIGTGKKITLECSQTMGHDKMYWYQQDPGMELHLIHYSYGVNSTEKGDLSSESTVSRIRTEHFPLTLESARPSHTSQYLCASSAGRSSGASVLTFGAGSRLTVL.